This T cell receptor (beta chain) comes out of a study of CD8+ T cells in alopecia areata. Isolated RNA was reverse transcribed into cDNA used as the sequencing template. Repertoires were generated with immunoSEQ multiplex PCR, while TCRdb's copy carries only in-frame clones and drops some. The data show about 130,000 clones, with about 50% seen just once and approximately 18% held by the top ten. Germline V gene data show CDR1 as PRHDT and CDR2 as FYEKMQ (reference sequence). V shed 5 bases, J shed 3 bases, and the junction held 13 bases outside the gene matches. The CDR3 sequence is 17 residues long. Study-wide findings and caveats: Greater clonality was observed in lesional scalp samples, especially alopecia totalis/universalis, versus normal scalp. Among patients, TCR sharing was less clear than in mice, a difference possibly due in part to HLA diversity in the patient population.

Peripheral blood, together with lesional scalp punch biopsies, was collected from alopecia areata patients. Turning to this clone: The antigen is not known.

The sequenced sample was CD8+ T cells sorted from blood, obtained at week 0. The sequence came from a human donor with alopecia areata. The chain combines TRBV13 with TRBJ2-4, with 7 bases fitting TRBD1. Here the CDR3 reads CASSPIDRELGKNIQYF. As DNA, the CDR3 is TGTGCCAGCAGCCCCATAGACAGGGAATTGGGCAAAAACATTCAGTACTTC.